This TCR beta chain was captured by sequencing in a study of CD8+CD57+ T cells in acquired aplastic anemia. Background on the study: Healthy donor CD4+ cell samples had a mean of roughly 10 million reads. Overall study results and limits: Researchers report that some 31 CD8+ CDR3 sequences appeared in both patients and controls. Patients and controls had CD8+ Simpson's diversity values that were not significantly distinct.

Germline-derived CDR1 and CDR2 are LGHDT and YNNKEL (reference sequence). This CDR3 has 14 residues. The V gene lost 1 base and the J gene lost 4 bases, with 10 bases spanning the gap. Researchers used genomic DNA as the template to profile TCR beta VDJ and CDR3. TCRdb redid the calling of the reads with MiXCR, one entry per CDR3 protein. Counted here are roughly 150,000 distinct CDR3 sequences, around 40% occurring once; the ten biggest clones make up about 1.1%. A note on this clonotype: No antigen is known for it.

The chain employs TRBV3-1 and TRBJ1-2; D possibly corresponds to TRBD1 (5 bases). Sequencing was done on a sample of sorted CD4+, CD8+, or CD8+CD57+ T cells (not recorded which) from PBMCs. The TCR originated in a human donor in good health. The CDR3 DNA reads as TGTGCCAGCAGCCAAGTGGGACTCCCCTATGGCTACACCTTC. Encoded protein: CASSQVGLPYGYTF.